The next 6 T cell receptor beta chains were all read from a single sample in a study of blood T cell repertoires in COVID-19. Only in-frame clones appear in the TCRdb table, and some are missing; sequencing was by immunoSEQ multiplex PCR. This sample carries around 200,000 clones, roughly 83% of them seen once, and the ten largest clones take about 6%. Sequenced input: PBMCs or T cells enriched from blood (not recorded which). All receptors derive from a man aged 40-50 years with acute COVID-19.

The chain links TRBV3-1 (or the pseudogene TRBV3-2) to TRBJ2-1, with D maybe TRBD1 (6 bases). This CDR3 has 17 residues. The germline V gene has CDR1 LGHDT and CDR2 YNNKEL (reference sequence). Trimming stripped 0 bases from V and 4 bases from J, with 16 bases between. The CDR3 spells CASSQERFRGVYNEQFF. CDR3 nucleotide sequence: TGTGCCAGCAGCCAAGAGAGGTTCAGGGGAGTTTACAATGAGCAGTTCTTC.

The chain combines TRBV5-1 with TRBJ2-2; a possible D gene is TRBD1 (5 bases). Germline V gives CDR1 SGHRS, CDR2 YFSETQ. The V end was cut by 0 bases, the J end by 13 bases, with 13 bases between. The CDR3 length is 13 residues. DNA for the CDR3: TGCGCCAGCAGCTTGGCCGGGCAGGGTGGGCTGTTTTTT. Protein product: CASSLAGQGGLFF.

This sequence joins TRBV5-1 and TRBJ1-5; 9 nucleotides match TRBD1. Germline CDR1 reads SGHRS; CDR2 reads YFSETQ. The CDR3 covers 14 residues. V lost 4 bases to trimming and J lost 4 bases; unmatched junction nucleotides: 3. The CDR3 DNA reads TGCGCCAGCAGCCTGACAGGGGGAAATCAGCCCCAGCATTTT. Translation: CASSLTGGNQPQHF.

This clone was seen a few times. V is TRBV10-2 and J is TRBJ2-1; the match to TRBD2 covers 13 bases. Germline CDR1 and CDR2: WSHSY and SAAADI. This CDR3 has 16 amino acids. V trimming: 6 bases; J trimming: 6 bases; junction bases outside the gene matches: 8. The CDR3 DNA sequence: TGCGCCAGCAGCAGACTAGCGGGAGGCCGCCCCAATGAGCAGTTCTTC. It encodes CASSRLAGGRPNEQFF.

V usage is TRBV5-6 and J usage is TRBJ1-1; the D gene is possibly TRBD1 (5 bases). V was clipped by 0 bases and J by 1 base, with 13 bases between them. The CDR3 spans 16 residues. The germline gives CDR1 SGHDT, CDR2 YYEEEE. In DNA, the CDR3 is TGTGCCAGCAGCTTGGCCCGGCAGGGAAAGAACACTGAAGCTTTCTTT. Amino acids: CASSLARQGKNTEAFF.

The rearrangement links TRBV24-1 to TRBJ2-2; TRBD2 matches 7 bases. V shed 4 bases and J 1 base; nucleotides not matched to a gene: 14. CDR3 size: 19 residues. Germline V gene lookup returns CDR1 KGHDR and CDR2 SFDVKD. The CDR3 coding sequence is TGTGCCACCAGTGACTCCGGACTAGTTGGAGAAAAGAACACCGGGGAGCTGTTTTTT. Amino acids: CATSDSGLVGEKNTGELFF.